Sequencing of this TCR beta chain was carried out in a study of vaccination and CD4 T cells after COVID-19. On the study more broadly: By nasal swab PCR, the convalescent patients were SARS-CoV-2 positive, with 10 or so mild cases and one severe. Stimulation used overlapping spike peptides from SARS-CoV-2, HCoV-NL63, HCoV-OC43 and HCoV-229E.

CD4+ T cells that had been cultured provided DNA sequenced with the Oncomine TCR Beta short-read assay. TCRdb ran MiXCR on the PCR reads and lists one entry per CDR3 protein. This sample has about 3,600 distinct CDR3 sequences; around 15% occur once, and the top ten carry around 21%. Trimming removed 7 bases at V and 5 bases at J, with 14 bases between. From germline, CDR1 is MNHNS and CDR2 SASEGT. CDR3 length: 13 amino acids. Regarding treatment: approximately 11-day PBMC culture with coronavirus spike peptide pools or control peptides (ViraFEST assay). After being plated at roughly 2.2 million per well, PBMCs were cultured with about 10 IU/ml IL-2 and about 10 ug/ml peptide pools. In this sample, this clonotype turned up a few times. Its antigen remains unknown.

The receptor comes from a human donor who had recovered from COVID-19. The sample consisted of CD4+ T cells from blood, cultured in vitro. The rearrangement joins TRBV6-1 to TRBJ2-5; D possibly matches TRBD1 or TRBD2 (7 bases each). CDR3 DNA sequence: TGTGCCAGCACCAGGGGGGGCTGGGAGACCCAGTACTTC. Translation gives CASTRGGWETQYF.